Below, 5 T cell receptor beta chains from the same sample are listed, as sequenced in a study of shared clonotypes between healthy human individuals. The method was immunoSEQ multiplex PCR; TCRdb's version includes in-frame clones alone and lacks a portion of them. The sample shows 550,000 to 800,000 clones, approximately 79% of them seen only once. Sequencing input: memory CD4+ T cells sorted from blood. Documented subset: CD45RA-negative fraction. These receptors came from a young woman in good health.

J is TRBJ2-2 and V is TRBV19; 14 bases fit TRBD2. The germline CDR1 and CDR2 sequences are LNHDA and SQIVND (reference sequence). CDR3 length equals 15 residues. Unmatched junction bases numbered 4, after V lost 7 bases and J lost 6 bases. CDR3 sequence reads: CASNSGLAGAGELFF. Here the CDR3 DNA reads TGTGCCAGTAATTCGGGACTAGCGGGAGCCGGGGAGCTGTTTTTT.

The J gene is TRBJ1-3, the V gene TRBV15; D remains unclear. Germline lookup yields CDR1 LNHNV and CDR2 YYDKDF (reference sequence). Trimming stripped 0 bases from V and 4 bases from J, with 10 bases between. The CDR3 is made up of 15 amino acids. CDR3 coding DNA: TGTGCCACCAGCAGAGATAGGTCAGCCGGAAACACCATATATTTT. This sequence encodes CATSRDRSAGNTIYF.

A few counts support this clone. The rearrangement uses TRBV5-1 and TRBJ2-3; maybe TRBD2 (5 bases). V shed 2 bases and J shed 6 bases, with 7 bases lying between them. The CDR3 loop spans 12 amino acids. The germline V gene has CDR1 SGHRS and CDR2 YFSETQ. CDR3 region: CASSFERDTQYF. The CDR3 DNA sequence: TGCGCCAGCAGCTTCGAGCGGGATACGCAGTATTTT.

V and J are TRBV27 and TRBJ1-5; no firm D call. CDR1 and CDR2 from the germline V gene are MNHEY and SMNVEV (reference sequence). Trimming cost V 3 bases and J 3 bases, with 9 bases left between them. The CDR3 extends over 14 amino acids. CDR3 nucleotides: TGTGCCAGCAGTTTTAGTGGGTTCAATCAGCCCCAGCATTTT. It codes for CASSFSGFNQPQHF.

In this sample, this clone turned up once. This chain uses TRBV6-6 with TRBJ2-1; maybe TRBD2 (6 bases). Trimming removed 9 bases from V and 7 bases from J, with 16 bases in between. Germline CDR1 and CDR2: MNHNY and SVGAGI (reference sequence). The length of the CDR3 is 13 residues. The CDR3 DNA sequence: TGTGCCAGTCGTTCTAGCGCCGGTAATGAGCAGTTCTTC. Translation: CASRSSAGNEQFF.